This passage covers 2 T cell receptor beta chains from one sample sequenced in a study of T cell changes during pregnancy in multiple sclerosis. Profiled with immunoSEQ multiplex PCR; TCRdb holds only in-frame clones, not every one. The sample includes fewer than 80,000 clones, over 80% of them seen just once. The source was peripheral blood, collected in the third trimester of pregnancy. Every receptor here comes from a female donor in good health, enrolled as a control in a pregnancy study.

The J gene is TRBJ1-1, the V gene TRBV7-3; tentative D call: TRBD1 (5 bases). The CDR3 contains 13 residues. The V gene lost 4 bases and the J gene lost 1 base, with 7 bases spanning the gap. CDR1 is SGHTA and CDR2 is FQGTGA in the germline V gene. The CDR3 DNA reads TGTGCCAGCAGCTACGACAGGAACACTGAAGCTTTCTTT. It is translated as CASSYDRNTEAFF.

The chain links TRBV7-6 to TRBJ2-2; no reliable D call. Germline loops: CDR1 SGHVS, CDR2 FNYEAQ. CDR3 length: 15 amino acids. Trimming pared 1 base from V and 4 bases from J, leaving 10 bases between. In DNA form, the CDR3 reads TGTGCCAGCAGCTTAGGTAGCCGGGTCACCGGGGAGCTGTTTTTT. It encodes CASSLGSRVTGELFF.